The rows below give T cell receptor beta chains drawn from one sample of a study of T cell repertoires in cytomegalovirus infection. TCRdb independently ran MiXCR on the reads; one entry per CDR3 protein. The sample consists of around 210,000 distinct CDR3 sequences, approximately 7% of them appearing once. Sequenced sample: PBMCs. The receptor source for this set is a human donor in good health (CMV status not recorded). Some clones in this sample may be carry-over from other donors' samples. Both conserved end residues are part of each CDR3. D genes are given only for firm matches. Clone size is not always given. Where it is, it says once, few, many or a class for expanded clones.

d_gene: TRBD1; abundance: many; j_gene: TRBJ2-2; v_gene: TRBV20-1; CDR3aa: CSARSLWTGSIGELFF; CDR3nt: TGCAGTGCTAGAAGCTTATGGACAGGGTCGATCGGGGAGCTGTTTTTT
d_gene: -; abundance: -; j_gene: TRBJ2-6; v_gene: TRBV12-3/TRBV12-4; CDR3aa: CASSRDGMQSGANILTF; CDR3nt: TGTGCCAGCAGTAGGGACGGGATGCAATCTGGGGCCAACATCCTGACTTTC
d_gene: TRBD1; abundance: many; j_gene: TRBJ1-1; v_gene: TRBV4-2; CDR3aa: CASSFGTGLNTEAFF; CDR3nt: TGTGCCAGCAGCTTCGGGACAGGGCTGAACACTGAAGCTTTCTTT
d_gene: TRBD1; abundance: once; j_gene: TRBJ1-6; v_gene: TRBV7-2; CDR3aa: CASNPGKGAFGSPLHF; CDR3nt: TGTGCCAGCAACCCCGGGAAGGGGGCATTCGGTTCACCCCTCCACTTT
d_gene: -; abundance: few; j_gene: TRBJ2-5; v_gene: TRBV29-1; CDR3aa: CSVEPPHSRETQYF; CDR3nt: TGCAGCGTTGAACCTCCCCACAGTAGAGAGACCCAGTACTTC
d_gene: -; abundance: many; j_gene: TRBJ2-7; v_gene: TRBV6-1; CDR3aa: CASSEAGGPYEQYF; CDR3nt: TGTGCCAGCAGTGAGGCAGGTGGACCTTACGAGCAGTACTTC
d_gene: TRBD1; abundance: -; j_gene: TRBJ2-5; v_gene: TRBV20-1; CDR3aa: CSAEPGQGPETQYF; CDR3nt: TGCAGTGCCGAGCCGGGACAGGGTCCGGAGACCCAGTACTTC
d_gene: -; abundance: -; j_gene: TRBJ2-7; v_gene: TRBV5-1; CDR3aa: CASSPPGLSDEQYF; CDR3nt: TGCGCCAGCAGCCCGCCGGGCTTAAGCGACGAGCAGTACTTC
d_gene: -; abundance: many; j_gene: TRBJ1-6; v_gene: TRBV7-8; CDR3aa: CASSSWGKDNSPLHF; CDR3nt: TGTGCCAGCAGCTCTTGGGGGAAGGATAATTCACCCCTCCACTTT
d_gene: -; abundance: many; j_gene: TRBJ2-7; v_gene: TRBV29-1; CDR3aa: CSVGPGHSYEQYF; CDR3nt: TGCAGCGTTGGCCCAGGCCATTCCTACGAGCAGTACTTC
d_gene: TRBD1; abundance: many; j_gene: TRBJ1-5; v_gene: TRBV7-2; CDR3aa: CASSLGGGGSVQPQHF; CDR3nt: TGTGCCAGCAGCTTAGGCGGAGGGGGCAGCGTTCAGCCCCAGCATTTT
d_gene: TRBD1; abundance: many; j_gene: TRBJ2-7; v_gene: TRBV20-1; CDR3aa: CSAKQGSSYEQYF; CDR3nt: TGCAGCGCTAAACAGGGGAGCTCCTACGAGCAGTACTTC
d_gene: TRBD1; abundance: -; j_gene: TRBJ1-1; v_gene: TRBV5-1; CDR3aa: CASSLVWDRVDTEAFF; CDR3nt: TGCGCCAGCAGCTTGGTCTGGGACAGGGTGGACACTGAAGCTTTCTTT
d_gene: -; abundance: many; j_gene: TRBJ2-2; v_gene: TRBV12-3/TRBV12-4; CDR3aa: CASFTGGELFF; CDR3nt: TGTGCCAGCTTCACGGGCGGGGAGCTGTTTTTT
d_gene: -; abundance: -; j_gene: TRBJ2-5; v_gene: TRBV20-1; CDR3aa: CSARDSKGDDQYF; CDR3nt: TGCAGTGCTAGAGATTCGAAAGGGGATGACCAGTACTTC
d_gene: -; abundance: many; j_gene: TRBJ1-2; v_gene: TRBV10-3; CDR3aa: CAISGRGRRGYTF; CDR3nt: TGTGCCATCAGTGGCCGGGGCAGGCGCGGCTACACCTTC
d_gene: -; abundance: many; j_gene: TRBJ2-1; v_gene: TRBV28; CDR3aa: CASKDGGAISYNEQFF; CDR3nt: TGTGCCAGCAAGGATGGGGGGGCCATTTCCTACAATGAGCAGTTCTTC
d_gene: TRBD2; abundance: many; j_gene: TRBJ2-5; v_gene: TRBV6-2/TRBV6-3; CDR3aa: CASSRFERGQETQYF; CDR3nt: TGTGCCAGCAGTCGCTTCGAGCGGGGGCAAGAGACCCAGTACTTC
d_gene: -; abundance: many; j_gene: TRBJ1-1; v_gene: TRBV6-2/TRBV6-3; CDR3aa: CASTGGRNTEAFF; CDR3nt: TGTGCCAGCACGGGGGGGAGGAACACTGAAGCTTTCTTT
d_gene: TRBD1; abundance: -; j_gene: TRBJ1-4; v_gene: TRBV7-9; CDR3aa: CASGTGDNEKLFF; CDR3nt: TGTGCCAGCGGGACAGGGGATAATGAAAAACTGTTTTTT